A selection of T cell receptor beta chains follows, all from one sample in a study of CD8 T cells in Susac syndrome. One entry per CDR3 protein results from TCRdb running MiXCR on the immunoSEQ multiplex PCR reads. The sample lists about 200,000 distinct CDR3 sequences; roughly 96% were seen once. Sequencing input: CD4+ T cells from PBMCs. Receptors originate from a human donor in good health. The conserved cysteine and the conserved F or W are not part of the CDR3 here. For some rows the clone size is stated as once, few or many, or as a class when expanded; others skip it.

TRBV20-1	-	TRBJ2-2	SARPPGRDGTGELF
TRBV30	-	TRBJ1-2	AAPWAAFNYGYT
TRBV5-6	-	TRBJ2-3	ASSSLIGGSTDTQY
TRBV10-3	once	TRBJ2-7	AIRVAGNSYEQY
TRBV23-1	-	TRBJ2-1	ASSQSGTSHPGPYNEQF
TRBV20-1	-	TRBJ1-1	SARDQGRMNTEAF
TRBV2	-	TRBJ1-1	ASRLVGGITEAF
TRBV5-1	-	TRBJ2-2	ASSARRDRGPAGELF
TRBV7-9	-	TRBJ2-5	ASSLSPNGETQY
TRBV7-2	-	TRBJ1-1	ASSLVRGWGTEAF
TRBV20-1	once	TRBJ1-1	SAKEGGTEAF
TRBV20-1	-	TRBJ2-6	SARVSPSGTSGANVLT
TRBV9	-	TRBJ2-4	ASSYGPGNIQY
TRBV29-1	once	TRBJ1-1	SVTNRRNTEAF
TRBV9	-	TRBJ1-2	ASSRDLSNYGYT
TRBV2	-	TRBJ1-5	ASKGSLSNQPQH
TRBV3-1	-	TRBJ2-5	ASSQLAGRETQY
TRBV6-5	-	TRBJ1-1	ASGRSNEAF
TRBV29-1	-	TRBJ2-3	SARAGTGPDTQY
TRBV29-1	-	TRBJ1-1	SVEAGGAEAF
TRBV23-1	-	TRBJ2-7	ASSQTQGAQGASGEQY
TRBV27	-	TRBJ1-6	ASSLSGGASLH
TRBV3-1	-	TRBJ1-4	ASSQGNEKLF
TRBV7-6	-	TRBJ2-2	ASSSLTANTGELF
TRBV15	-	TRBJ2-1	ATSSWSGGGSYNEQF
TRBV5-4	once	TRBJ2-5	ASSLNMGLQETQY
TRBV29-1	once	TRBJ1-2	SVDYGLDYGYT
TRBV11-3	-	TRBJ2-3	ASARAGGGGGTDTQY
TRBV20-1	-	TRBJ2-7	SATPWFTDTLYEQY
TRBV9	once	TRBJ2-7	ASSVESGSYEQY
TRBV20-1	once	TRBJ1-5	SATPFGNQPQH
TRBV29-1	-	TRBJ2-6	SVSDSPGANVLT
TRBV20-1	-	TRBJ2-2	SARGGEGTGELF
TRBV3-1	-	TRBJ1-1	ASSQGLQGNTEAF
TRBV9	-	TRBJ2-1	ASSVVSLREQF
TRBV24-1	-	TRBJ2-3	ATTKTSGSTDTQY